The 27 T cell receptor beta chains presented below share a single source sample, sequenced in a study of blood T cell repertoires in COVID-19. The assay was immunoSEQ multiplex PCR, and TCRdb's table has in-frame clones only and misses some. The top ten clones hold around a sixth of a sample with about 92,000 clones, roughly 80% of them seen once. The specimen was peripheral blood. These receptors originate from a woman aged 80 or over with active or convalescent COVID-19.

The chain joins TRBV9 to TRBJ1-3, with D hard to call. This CDR3 comprises 15 residues. V lost 6 bases to trimming and J lost 5 bases, with 18 bases between them. Germline loops: CDR1 SGDLS, CDR2 YYNGEE. CDR3 amino acids: CASKLTPLVRNTIYF. The CDR3 DNA sequence: TGTGCCAGCAAATTGACACCTCTTGTGAGAAACACCATATATTTT.

The V and J genes are TRBV5-6 and TRBJ2-5; D is unresolved. This CDR3 spans 13 amino acids. Between the trimmed V and J ends, which lost 1 base and 0 bases, there was a span of 4 bases. In germline, CDR1 is SGHDT, CDR2 YYEEEE. In DNA, the CDR3 is TGTGCCAGCAGCTTGTTTAACCAAGAGACCCAGTACTTC. This codes for CASSLFNQETQYF.

V gene TRBV12-3 or TRBV12-4 combines with J gene TRBJ1-1, with a tentative D call TRBD1 (5 bases). Trimming shortened V by 6 bases and J by 4 bases, and 12 bases separated the two germline ends. CDR3 length: 13 residues. The CDR3 reads CASSTLDSTEAFF. DNA of the CDR3: TGTGCCAGCAGCACCCTCGACAGCACTGAAGCTTTCTTT.

This sequence joins TRBV2 and TRBJ2-7, with 13 bases fitting TRBD2. CDR1 and CDR2 (germline): SNHLY, FYNNEI. The V segment lost 6 bases and the J segment 2 bases; nucleotides outside the gene matches: 7. The CDR3 is 16 amino acids. The CDR3 DNA reads as TGTGCCAGCAGCCCGACTAGCGGGGGGCAGACCTACGAGCAGTACTTC. Translation: CASSPTSGGQTYEQYF. The full variable domain, completed using reference TRBV2 and TRBJ2-7, is EPEVTQTPSHQVTQMGQEVILRCVPISNHLYFYWYRQILGQKVEFLVSFYNNEISEKSEIFDDQFSVERPDGSNFTLKIRSTKLEDSAMYFCASSPTSGGQTYEQYFGPGTRLTVT.

This clone was found once. The chain employs TRBV6-2 or TRBV6-3 and TRBJ2-6, with D possibly TRBD2 on 6 matching bases. Trimming cost V 5 bases and J 1 base, with 15 bases left between them. CDR1 and CDR2 from the germline V gene are MNHEY and SVGEGT. There are 17 residues in the CDR3. CDR3 sequence (DNA): TGTGCCAGCAGTACTCGACTAGTTTGGTCTGGGGCCAACGTCCTGACTTTC. Translation: CASSTRLVWSGANVLTF.

This chain links TRBV15 with TRBJ1-5, with TRBD1 identical over 7 bases. The CDR3 covers 16 residues. Germline lookup yields CDR1 LNHNV and CDR2 YYDKDF (reference sequence). V gave up 3 bases and J gave up 5 bases; unmatched junction bases: 10. The DNA for the CDR3 is TGTGCCACCAGCAGGGCTCCCGGGACAGAAGATCAGCCCCAGCATTTT. It translates to CATSRAPGTEDQPQHF.

This chain connects TRBV28 to TRBJ1-1; tentatively, D is TRBD1 (5 bases). CDR1 is MDHEN and CDR2 is SYDVKM in the germline V gene. This CDR3 has 13 amino acids. The V end lost 2 bases, the J end lost 4 bases, and 8 bases lay between the germline ends. The CDR3 spells CASSLVGGTEAFF. The CDR3 DNA is TGTGCCAGCAGTTTAGTGGGGGGCACTGAAGCTTTCTTT.

The chain employs TRBV12-3 or TRBV12-4 and TRBJ1-2, with 7 bases aligning to TRBD1. The V segment lost 5 bases and the J segment 8 bases; nucleotides outside the gene matches: 8. The CDR3 loop spans 13 amino acids. CDR3 amino acids: CASSRDSSGGYTF. CDR3 nucleotide sequence: TGTGCCAGCAGTCGGGACAGCTCGGGGGGCTACACCTTC.

This clone was picked up a small number of times. This sequence joins TRBV10-1 and TRBJ1-2, with 8 bases identical to TRBD1. The CDR3 is 14 amino acids. The V gene end was trimmed by 9 bases and the J gene end by 6 bases; junction bases not matched to a gene: 12. Germline lookup yields CDR1 WNHNN and CDR2 SYGVQD (reference sequence). The CDR3 loop is CARDLCDRGNGYTF. DNA for the CDR3: TGCGCCAGGGATTTATGTGACAGGGGAAATGGCTACACCTTC.

There are a few counts of this clone. The chain joins TRBV30 to TRBJ1-3, with TRBD1 as a possible D gene (5 bases). Trimming shortened V by 2 bases and J by 8 bases, and 10 bases separated the two germline ends. Germline CDR1 and CDR2: GTSNPN and SVGIG (reference sequence). The CDR3 sequence is 12 residues long. The CDR3 region is CAWSRGGDTIYF. In DNA form, the CDR3 reads TGTGCCTGGAGTCGCGGGGGAGACACCATATATTTT.

This clone showed up just a few times. V is TRBV4-2 and J is TRBJ1-2; 9 bases are shared with TRBD1. This CDR3 spans 17 amino acids. Losses at the gene ends were 0 bases for V and 5 bases for J; bases not matched to a gene: 10. CDR1 is LGHNA, CDR2 YNFKEQ, per germline. The CDR3 DNA is TGTGCCAGCAGCCAAGATCGTGGGACAGGGACCTTATATGGCTACACCTTC. Protein: CASSQDRGTGTLYGYTF.

The gene calls are TRBV19 and TRBJ1-1; TRBD1 is a possible D gene (6 bases). Germline values: CDR1 LNHDA, CDR2 SQIVND (reference sequence). The V end was cut by 5 bases, the J end by 1 base, with 11 bases between. This CDR3 is built from 14 residues. CDR3 region: CASSFDRTNTEAFF. CDR3 nucleotide sequence: TGTGCCAGTAGTTTCGACAGGACGAACACTGAAGCTTTCTTT.

The chain recombines TRBV5-1 with TRBJ2-5, with 8 nucleotides matching TRBD2. V trimming: 2 bases; J trimming: 4 bases; junction bases outside the gene matches: 1. The length of the CDR3 is 13 residues. The V gene's germline CDR1 is SGHRS and CDR2 YFSETQ. CDR3 region: CASSFLAGETQYF. CDR3 in DNA: TGCGCCAGCAGCTTTCTAGCGGGAGAGACCCAGTACTTC.

This clone was observed a handful of times. The V gene is TRBV5-1, the J gene TRBJ2-1; TRBD2 aligns across 10 bases. Germline CDR1 is SGHRS and CDR2 is YFSETQ. This CDR3 is built from 15 residues. With V trimmed by 4 bases and J by 8 bases, 9 bases remained unmatched. CDR3 sequence (DNA): TGCGCCAGCAGCCAGATTCTAGGGACTAGCGATGAGCAGTTCTTC. It encodes CASSQILGTSDEQFF.

The V call is TRBV7-9, the J call TRBJ2-1; 10 bases map to TRBD1. Germline V gives CDR1 SEHNR, CDR2 FQNEAQ (reference sequence). V shed 5 bases and J 8 bases; nucleotides not matched to a gene: 9. CDR3 length: 15 amino acids. In DNA, the CDR3 is TGTGCCAGCAGCAACCGGGACAGGGGAGAAGATGAGCAGTTCTTC. It codes for CASSNRDRGEDEQFF.

The rearrangement joins TRBV29-1 to TRBJ2-1; D is perhaps TRBD2 (5 bases). V shed 4 bases and J shed 10 bases, with 14 bases lying between them. Germline CDR1 reads SQVTM; CDR2 reads ANQGSEA. The CDR3 sequence is 12 residues long. The CDR3 DNA reads as TGCAGCGTTGGTGGCCCCAGAGGGGAGCAGTTCTTC. It is translated as CSVGGPRGEQFF.

This clone counts as medium-sized. V is TRBV7-2 and J is TRBJ1-5, with TRBD1 as a possible D gene (5 bases). The CDR3 has 15 amino acids. Trimming shortened V by 5 bases and J by 0 bases, and 11 bases separated the two germline ends. In germline, CDR1 is SGHTA, CDR2 FQGNSA. In nucleotides, the CDR3 is TGTGCCAGCAGCAGGGACTATTATAGCAATCAGCCCCAGCATTTT. Translated: CASSRDYYSNQPQHF.

This clone was seen only a few times. This chain connects TRBV4-2 to TRBJ1-2, with a tentative D call TRBD1 (5 bases). Looked up from germline, CDR1 is LGHNA and CDR2 is YNFKEQ. The CDR3 runs 17 residues. Trimming removed 1 base at V and 4 bases at J, with 19 bases between. This CDR3 is CASSQGSLQGSSYGYTF. The CDR3 DNA follows: TGTGCCAGCAGCCAAGGGTCCCTCCAGGGATCCAGCTATGGCTACACCTTC.

The sample holds one count of this clone. The rearrangement joins TRBV23-1 to TRBJ1-5; D might be TRBD1 (6 bases). TRBV23-1 is sorted into the ORF group, with uncertain function. Trimming removed 7 bases at V and 4 bases at J, with 20 bases between. The CDR3 loop spans 16 amino acids. This CDR3 is CASTSTFRTANQPQHF. The CDR3 nucleotides read TGCGCCAGCACCTCTACCTTCAGGACAGCTAATCAGCCCCAGCATTTT.

V usage is TRBV9 and J usage is TRBJ2-1, with 9 bases that match TRBD2. Unmatched junction bases numbered 11, after V lost 4 bases and J lost 9 bases. Germline CDR1 is SGDLS and CDR2 is YYNGEE. This CDR3 contains 15 residues. CDR3 in DNA: TGTGCCAGCAGCCCCCTGGCTAGCGGGGCCTCTGAGCAGTTCTTC. Its protein is CASSPLASGASEQFF.

The J gene is TRBJ2-1, the V gene TRBV7-9; perhaps TRBD2 as D (6 bases). With 2 bases removed from V and 0 bases from J, the gap between germline ends came to 17 bases. The CDR3 consists of 18 residues. Germline CDR1 SEHNR, CDR2 FQNEAQ (reference sequence). The chain's CDR3 is CASSLKRGAGISYNEQFF. The CDR3 DNA reads as TGTGCCAGCAGCTTAAAGAGGGGAGCGGGTATCTCCTACAATGAGCAGTTCTTC.

This chain joins TRBV28 and TRBJ1-5; D may be TRBD1 (5 bases). Trimming left V 4 bases short and J 2 bases short, with 12 bases between. The length of the CDR3 is 15 residues. CDR1 and CDR2 (germline): MDHEN, SYDVKM. The CDR3 nucleotides are TGTGCCAGCAGTTCTCTCCAGGGCGGCAATCAGCCCCAGCATTTT. Amino acids: CASSSLQGGNQPQHF.

A few counts support this clone. The chain is built from TRBV7-9 and TRBJ1-2, with TRBD1 as a possible D gene (6 bases). Germline V lookup: CDR1 SEHNR, CDR2 FQNEAQ (reference sequence). Trimming left V 0 bases short and J 7 bases short, with 15 bases between. CDR3 length: 15 residues. DNA for the CDR3: TGTGCCAGCAGCTTAGCGGGGGCGGTCCGGGGTGGCTACACCTTC. It is translated as CASSLAGAVRGGYTF.

This chain connects TRBV3-1 (or the pseudogene TRBV3-2) to TRBJ2-5; D may be TRBD2 (6 bases). The CDR3 sequence is 14 residues long. Germline lookup yields CDR1 LGHDT and CDR2 YNNKEL (reference sequence). Trimming left V 1 base short and J 4 bases short, with 10 bases between. The DNA for the CDR3 is TGTGCCAGCAGCCAAGTAGAAGCGGGAGAGACCCAGTACTTC. Its protein product is CASSQVEAGETQYF.

The chain couples TRBV2 to TRBJ1-5, with D perhaps TRBD1 (6 bases). There are 15 residues in the CDR3. V was pared by 6 bases and J by 3 bases, with 15 bases between. Germline V gives CDR1 SNHLY, CDR2 FYNNEI. CDR3 sequence reads: CASSPEGGPNQPQHF. In DNA form, the CDR3 reads TGTGCCAGCAGCCCCGAAGGGGGTCCCAATCAGCCCCAGCATTTT.

The chain combines TRBV4-1 with TRBJ2-5, with 10 bases fitting TRBD2. Germline CDR1 MGHRA, CDR2 YSYEKL. This CDR3 spans 18 amino acids. J gave up 3 bases and V 4 bases, and 14 bases lay outside the gene matches. CDR3 sequence reads: CASSPAEWTSGVKETQYF. The CDR3, as DNA: TGCGCCAGCAGCCCCGCGGAGTGGACTAGCGGAGTAAAAGAGACCCAGTACTTC.

V and J are TRBV28 and TRBJ2-5; 9 bases are a match to TRBD1. The CDR3 totals 13 residues. The J segment lost 4 bases and the V segment lost 5 bases, leaving 2 bases of the junction unmatched. The germline V gene encodes CDR1 MDHEN and CDR2 SYDVKM. In DNA, the CDR3 is TGTGCCAGCAGTGACAGGGGGAGAGAGACCCAGTACTTC. It translates to CASSDRGRETQYF.